The present T cell receptor (beta chain) was sequenced within a study of low-dose radiotherapy and immunotherapy resistance in tumors. The overall study: Each fraction for Cohort 1 was 0.5 Gy, given every 2 weeks, and the total came to 6.5 Gy.

Described time point: after trial treatment. Noted treatment: LDRT plus nivolumab, ipilimumab, low-dose cyclophosphamide and aspirin (RACIN trial). This clonotype was counted at least ten times. TRAV- and TRBV-specific primers primed first-strand cDNA, covering alpha and beta chains. The authors amplified TCRs for 20 to 25 PCR cycles with a constant-region primer and a V-primer adapter. The mRNA that was isolated underwent amplification by in vitro transcription. TCRdb re-called the reads through MiXCR, storing one row per CDR3 protein. The sample has 65,000 to 85,000 distinct CDR3 sequences, 15% to 20% seen once. Sequencing used PBMCs, obtained after low-dose radiotherapy plus immunotherapy. This clonotype was obtained from a male donor with prostate cancer.

CDR3 nucleotide sequence: TGTGCCAGCAGTTCGAGTCCGGCTACGAGAGCTTTCTTT. Protein sequence: CASSSSPATRAFF. The chain recombines TRBV12-3 or TRBV12-4 with TRBJ1-1; no clear D gene. The CDR3 covers 13 residues. V was shortened by 4 bases and J by 10 bases, with 16 bases between the two germline ends.